This TCR beta chain was identified during a study of shared clonotypes between healthy human individuals. Study-wide results and caveats: Sorted-subset sequencing, rarefaction showed, was incomplete despite large depth.

A note on this clone: Its specificity is not known.

Positively selected for CCR7, the CD45RO-negative cells used as naive CD8 cells excluded terminally differentiated effector memory CD45RA+ cells. Genomic DNA of every subset was divided equally among multiple immunoSEQ plates. The method was immunoSEQ multiplex PCR; TCRdb's version includes in-frame clones alone and lacks a portion of them. The sample shows about 2 million clones, approximately 94% of them seen only once. The sample consisted of naive CD8+ T cells sorted from blood. This receptor was obtained from a man younger than 35 in good health.

The CDR3 loop is CASSEARGQGYYEQYF. The CDR3 nucleotides read TGTGCCAGCAGTGAAGCTCGAGGACAGGGCTACTACGAGCAGTACTTC. The rearrangement joins TRBV6-1 to TRBJ2-7, with 8 bases fitting TRBD1. Germline lookup yields CDR1 MNHNS and CDR2 SASEGT. V trimming: 0 bases; J trimming: 3 bases; junction bases outside the gene matches: 7. The CDR3 totals 16 residues.